The sequence of this T cell receptor (beta chain) was determined in a study of pediatric ulcerative colitis. One to two pinch biopsies were taken from the rectum during colonoscopy. The germline V gene has CDR1 SGHVS and CDR2 FQNEAQ. V gave up 5 bases and J gave up 5 bases, with 21 bases separating them. This CDR3 is built from 16 residues. The table came from immunoSEQ multiplex PCR; TCRdb's copy has only in-frame clones and leaves some out. The profile shows fewer than 20,000 clones, around 74% of them singletons. The V gene is TRBV7-8, the J gene TRBJ1-2; maybe TRBD1 (6 bases). The sequence derives from a boy younger than 18 with moderate ulcerative colitis. The specimen was gut tissue. In DNA form, the CDR3 reads TGTGCCAGCAGCCCCGGGCCACCTAAAGGGGGGTATGGCTACACCTTC. Residues: CASSPGPPKGGYGYTF.